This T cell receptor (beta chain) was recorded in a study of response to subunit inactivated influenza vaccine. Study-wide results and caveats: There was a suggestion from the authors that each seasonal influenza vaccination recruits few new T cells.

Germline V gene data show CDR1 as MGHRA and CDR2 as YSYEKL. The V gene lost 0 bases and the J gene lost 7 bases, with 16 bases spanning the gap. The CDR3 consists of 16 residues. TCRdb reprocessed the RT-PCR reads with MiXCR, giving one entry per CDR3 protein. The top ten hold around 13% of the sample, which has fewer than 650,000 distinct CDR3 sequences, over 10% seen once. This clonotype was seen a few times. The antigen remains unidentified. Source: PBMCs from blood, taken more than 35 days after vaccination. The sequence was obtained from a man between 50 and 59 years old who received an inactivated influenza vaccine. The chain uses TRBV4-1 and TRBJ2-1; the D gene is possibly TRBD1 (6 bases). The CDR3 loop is CASSQDSTGKGNEQFF. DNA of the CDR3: TGCGCCAGCAGCCAAGATTCAACAGGGAAGGGTAATGAGCAGTTCTTC.